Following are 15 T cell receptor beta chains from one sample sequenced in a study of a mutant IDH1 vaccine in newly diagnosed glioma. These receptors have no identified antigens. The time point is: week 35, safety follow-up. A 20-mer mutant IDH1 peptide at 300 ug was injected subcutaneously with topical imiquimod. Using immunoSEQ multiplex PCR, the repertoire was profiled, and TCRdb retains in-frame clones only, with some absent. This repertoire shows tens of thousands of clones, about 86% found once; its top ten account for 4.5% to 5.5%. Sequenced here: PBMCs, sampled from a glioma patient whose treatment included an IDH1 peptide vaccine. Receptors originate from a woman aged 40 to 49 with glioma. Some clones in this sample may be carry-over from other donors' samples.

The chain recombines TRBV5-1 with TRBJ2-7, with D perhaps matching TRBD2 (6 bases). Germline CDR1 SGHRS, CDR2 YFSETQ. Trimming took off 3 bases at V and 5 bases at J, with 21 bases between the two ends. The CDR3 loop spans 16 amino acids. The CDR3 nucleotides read TGCGCCAGCAGCTCCGTCGGGGCGGGGACTCCCGACGAGCAGTACTTC. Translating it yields CASSSVGAGTPDEQYF.

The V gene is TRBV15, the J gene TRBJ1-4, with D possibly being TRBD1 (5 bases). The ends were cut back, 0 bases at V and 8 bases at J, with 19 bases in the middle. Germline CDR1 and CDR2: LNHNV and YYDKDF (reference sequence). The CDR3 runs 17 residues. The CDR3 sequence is CATSREGEGNLYEKLFF. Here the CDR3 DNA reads TGTGCCACCAGCAGAGAAGGGGAGGGAAACCTTTACGAAAAACTGTTTTTT.

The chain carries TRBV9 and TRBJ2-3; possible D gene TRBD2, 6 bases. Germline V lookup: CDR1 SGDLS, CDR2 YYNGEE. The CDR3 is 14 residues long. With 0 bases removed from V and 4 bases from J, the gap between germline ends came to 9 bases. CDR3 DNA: TGTGCCAGCAGCGTAGTGGCTAGCGCAGATACGCAGTATTTT. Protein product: CASSVVASADTQYF.

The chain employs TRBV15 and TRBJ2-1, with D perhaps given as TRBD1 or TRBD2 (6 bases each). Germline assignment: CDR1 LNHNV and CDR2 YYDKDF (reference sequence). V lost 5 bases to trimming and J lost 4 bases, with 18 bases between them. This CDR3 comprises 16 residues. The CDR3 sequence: CATSRLGGGLYNEQFF. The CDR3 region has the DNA TGTGCCACCAGCCGCTTAGGAGGGGGATTATACAATGAGCAGTTCTTC.

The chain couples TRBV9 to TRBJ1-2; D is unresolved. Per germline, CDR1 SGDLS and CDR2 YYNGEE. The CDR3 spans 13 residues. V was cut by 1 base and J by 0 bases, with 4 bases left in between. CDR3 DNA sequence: TGTGCCAGCAGCGTACAATCTAACTATGGCTACACCTTC. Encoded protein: CASSVQSNYGYTF.

DNA of the CDR3: TGTGCCAGCAGTTACAGGGATGGGGATCAGCCCCAGCATTTT. Protein: CASSYRDGDQPQHF. The chain joins TRBV6-6 to TRBJ1-5; D is uncertain. The V gene lost 2 bases and the J gene lost 5 bases, with 10 bases spanning the gap. CDR3 length: 14 amino acids. CDR1 MNHNY and CDR2 SVGAGI come from the germline V gene (reference sequence).

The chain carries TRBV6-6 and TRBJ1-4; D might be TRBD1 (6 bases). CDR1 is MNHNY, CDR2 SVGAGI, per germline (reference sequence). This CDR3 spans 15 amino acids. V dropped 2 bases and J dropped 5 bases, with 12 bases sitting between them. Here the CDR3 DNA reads TGTGCCAGCAGTTACGAGGGGGTGGCAAATGAAAAACTGTTTTTT. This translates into CASSYEGVANEKLFF.

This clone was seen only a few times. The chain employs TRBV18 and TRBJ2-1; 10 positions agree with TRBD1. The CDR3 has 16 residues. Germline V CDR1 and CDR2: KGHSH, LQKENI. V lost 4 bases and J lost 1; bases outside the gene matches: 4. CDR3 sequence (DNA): TGTGCCAGCTCACTGGGGGGACAGGGGTCCTACAATGAGCAGTTCTTC. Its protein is CASSLGGQGSYNEQFF.

The CDR3 region has the DNA TGTGCCAGCAGCTCCGAGGGGATCTCTGGAAACACCATATATTTT. Translating it yields CASSSEGISGNTIYF. The rearrangement links TRBV7-8 to TRBJ1-3; a weak D match, TRBD1 (5 bases). The CDR3 runs to 15 residues. Germline V CDR1 and CDR2: SGHVS, FQNEAQ. Trimming removed 4 bases at V and 0 bases at J, with 10 bases between.

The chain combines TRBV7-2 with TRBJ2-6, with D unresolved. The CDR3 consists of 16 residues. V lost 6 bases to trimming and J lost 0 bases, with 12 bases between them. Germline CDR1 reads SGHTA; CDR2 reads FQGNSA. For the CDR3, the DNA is TGTGCCAGCAGTTCCTACACCAGCTCTGGGGCCAACGTCCTGACTTTC. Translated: CASSSYTSSGANVLTF.

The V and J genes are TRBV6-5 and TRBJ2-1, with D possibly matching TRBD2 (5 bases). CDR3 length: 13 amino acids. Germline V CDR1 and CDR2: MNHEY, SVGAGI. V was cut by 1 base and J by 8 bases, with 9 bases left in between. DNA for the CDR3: TGTGCCAGCAGTTACTTGAGGGCCTATGAGCAGTTCTTC. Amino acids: CASSYLRAYEQFF.

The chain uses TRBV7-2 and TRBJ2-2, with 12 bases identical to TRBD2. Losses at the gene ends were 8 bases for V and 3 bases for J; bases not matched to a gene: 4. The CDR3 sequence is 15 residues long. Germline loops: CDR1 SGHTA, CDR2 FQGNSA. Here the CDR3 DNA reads TGTGCCAGCCGGGGACTAGCGGGCTACACCGGGGAGCTGTTTTTT. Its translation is CASRGLAGYTGELFF.

CDR3 DNA sequence: TGTGCCAGCAGCACACGTACTAGCGGCCTTCGGGACAATGAGCAGTTCTTC. Amino acid sequence: CASSTRTSGLRDNEQFF. The V and J genes are TRBV7-2 and TRBJ2-1; TRBD2 matches at 8 bases. V trimming: 5 bases; J trimming: 5 bases; junction bases outside the gene matches: 14. This CDR3 is built from 17 residues. Germline V lookup: CDR1 SGHTA, CDR2 FQGNSA. The complete variable domain, with remaining parts taken from reference TRBV7-2 and TRBJ2-1, reads GAGVSQSPSNKVTEKGKDVELRCDPISGHTALYWYRQSLGQGLEFLIYFQGNSAPDKSGLPSDRFSAERTGGSVSTLTIQRTQQEDSAVYLCASSTRTSGLRDNEQFFGPGTRLTVL.

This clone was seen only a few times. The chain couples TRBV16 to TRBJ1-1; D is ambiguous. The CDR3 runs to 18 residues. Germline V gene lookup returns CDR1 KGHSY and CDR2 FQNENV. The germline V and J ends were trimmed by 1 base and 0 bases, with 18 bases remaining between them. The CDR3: CASSQLRRQLTMNTEAFF. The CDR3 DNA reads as TGTGCCAGCAGCCAATTAAGGCGCCAGTTGACAATGAACACTGAAGCTTTCTTT.

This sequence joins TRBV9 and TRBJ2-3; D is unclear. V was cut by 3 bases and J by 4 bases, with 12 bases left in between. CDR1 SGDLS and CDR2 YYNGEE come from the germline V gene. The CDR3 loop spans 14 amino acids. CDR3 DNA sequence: TGTGCCAGCAGCGCCGACCCCCGGGCAGATACGCAGTATTTT. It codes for CASSADPRADTQYF.